These 8 T cell receptor beta chains originate from one sample sequenced in a study of T cell changes during pregnancy in multiple sclerosis (dated by TCRdb to 2018 to 2020). Libraries were prepared through the immunoSEQ multiplex PCR assay. TCRdb stores this immuneACCESS table with in-frame sequences only. Part of the clones is absent; in the studies checked, under half of the shortfall reflects unresolved V genes, and no reason is known for the rest. This sample lists 70,000 to 80,000 clones; about 94% were detected once. The ten largest make up 0.58% of the sample. Material: peripheral blood, obtained in the third trimester of pregnancy. The origin of the receptors is a female donor with multiple sclerosis, enrolled in a pregnancy study.

The chain links TRBV5-5 to TRBJ1-5, with D uncertain. The CDR3 consists of 16 residues. The germline V gene encodes CDR1 SGHKS and CDR2 YYEKEE (reference sequence). V lost 1 base to trimming and J lost 2 bases, with 13 bases between them. In DNA, the CDR3 is TGTGCCAGCAGCTTGATACACAGTTCGGGCAATCAGCCCCAGCATTTT. This sequence encodes CASSLIHSSGNQPQHF.

This chain uses TRBV9 with TRBJ1-2; 10 positions agree with TRBD1. CDR3 length: 15 amino acids. V lost 3 bases and J lost 3; bases outside the gene matches: 5. Per the germline V gene, CDR1 is SGDLS and CDR2 is YYNGEE. The CDR3 protein is CASSGQGAKDYGYTF. DNA of the CDR3: TGTGCCAGCAGCGGACAGGGGGCGAAAGACTATGGCTACACCTTC.

The CDR3 loop reads CASRAGGTQYF. Here the CDR3 DNA reads TGTGCCAGCAGAGCAGGGGGGACCCAGTACTTC. J is TRBJ2-5 and V is TRBV11-2, with 7 bases identical to TRBD1. V shed 6 bases and J 7 bases; nucleotides not matched to a gene: 2. The CDR3 consists of 11 residues. The germline CDR1 and CDR2 sequences are SGHAT and FQNNGV.

This chain connects TRBV7-8 to TRBJ1-1; D is uncertain. Trimming removed 2 bases at V and 3 bases at J, with 7 bases between. CDR1 and CDR2 from the germline V gene are SGHVS and FQNEAQ. The CDR3 sequence is 13 residues long. CDR3 region: CASSLNDYTEAFF. DNA for the CDR3: TGTGCCAGCAGCTTAAATGACTACACTGAAGCTTTCTTT.

The chain links TRBV28 to TRBJ2-6, with D hard to call. V was pared by 3 bases and J by 3 bases, with 12 bases between. There are 16 residues in the CDR3. Germline CDR1 MDHEN, CDR2 SYDVKM. CDR3 protein: CASSFTAEVGANVLTF. The CDR3 DNA is TGTGCCAGCAGTTTTACGGCCGAGGTTGGGGCCAACGTCCTGACTTTC.

The rearrangement links TRBV6-6 to TRBJ2-3, with 8 bases matching TRBD2. V dropped 10 bases and J dropped 3; count of bases not matched to a gene: 6. Germline V gene data show CDR1 as MNHNY and CDR2 as SVGAGI (reference sequence). There are 13 residues in the CDR3. CDR3 bases: TGTGCCATCGGGGGGGCTCTTACAGATACGCAGTATTTT. Translating gives CAIGGALTDTQYF.

This sequence joins TRBV9 and TRBJ2-1, with 16 bases that match TRBD2. The CDR3 runs to 15 residues. Germline loops: CDR1 SGDLS, CDR2 YYNGEE. The V and J ends lost 5 bases and 8 bases, in that order; junction bases with no gene match: 4. This CDR3 reads CASRGLAGGPDEQFF. The CDR3 coding sequence is TGTGCCAGCAGGGGACTAGCGGGGGGGCCCGATGAGCAGTTCTTC.

V and J are TRBV29-1 and TRBJ2-7; no clear D gene. Germline assignment: CDR1 SQVTM and CDR2 ANQGSEA. The CDR3 contains 12 residues. Trimming took off 4 bases at V and 2 bases at J, with 9 bases between the two ends. CDR3 bases: TGCAGCGTTGTGTCAGTGACCTACGAGCAGTACTTC. The encoded protein is CSVVSVTYEQYF.